This T cell receptor (beta chain) stems from a study of cytomegalovirus exposure and HLA in healthy donors. V was cut by 4 bases and J by 1 base, with 14 bases left in between. Germline loops: CDR1 SGHRS, CDR2 YFSETQ. The CDR3 loop spans 15 amino acids. Using immunoSEQ multiplex PCR, the repertoire was profiled, and TCRdb retains in-frame clones only, with some absent. The top ten clones hold roughly 9.4% of a sample with about 140,000 clones, approximately 86% of them seen once. The gene calls are TRBV5-1 and TRBJ1-2; no firm D call. Material for sequencing was PBMCs. The TCR was taken from a man between 18 and 35 years old in good health and CMV-seropositive. The CDR3 region has the DNA TGCGCCAGCAGCCGGGAAGGGAGCCTTAACTATGGCTACACCTTC. Amino acids: CASSREGSLNYGYTF.